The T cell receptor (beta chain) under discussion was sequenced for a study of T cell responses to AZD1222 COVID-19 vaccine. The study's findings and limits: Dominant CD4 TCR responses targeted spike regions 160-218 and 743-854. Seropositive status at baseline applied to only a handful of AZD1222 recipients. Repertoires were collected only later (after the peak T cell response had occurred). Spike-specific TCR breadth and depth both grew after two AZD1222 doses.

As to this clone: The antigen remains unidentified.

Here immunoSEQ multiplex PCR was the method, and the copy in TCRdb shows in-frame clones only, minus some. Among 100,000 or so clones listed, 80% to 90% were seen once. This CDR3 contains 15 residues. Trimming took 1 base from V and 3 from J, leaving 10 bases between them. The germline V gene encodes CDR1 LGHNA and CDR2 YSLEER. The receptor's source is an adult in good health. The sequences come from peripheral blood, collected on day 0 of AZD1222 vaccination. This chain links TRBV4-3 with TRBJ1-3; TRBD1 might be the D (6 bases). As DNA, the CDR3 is TGCGCCAGCAGCCAAGGGGGGGCCAATGGAAACACCATATATTTT. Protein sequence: CASSQGGANGNTIYF.